This T cell receptor (beta chain) originates from a study of T-cell reconstitution after alpha-beta-depleted transplantation in children. The CDR3 contains 13 residues. V lost 5 bases to trimming and J lost 7 bases; unmatched junction nucleotides: 5. The study, taken as a whole, reports: Hyperexpanded clones declined; after one year, newly produced T cells mostly supplied diversity.

At least ten counts were recorded for this clonotype. Its matching antigen is unknown. Unique molecular identifiers were incorporated when the TCRbeta library was constructed. MiXCR was run by TCRdb on the PCR reads, yielding one entry per CDR3 protein. Of under 150,000 distinct CDR3 sequences in the sample, around a tenth were seen once. Specimen: PBMCs, mostly from graft donor cells, collected 180 days after TCRalphabeta/CD19-depleted stem cell transplant. The receptor was derived from a girl less than two years old who had a stem cell transplant for combined immunodeficiency, so the T cells may come from the graft donor. The J gene is TRBJ2-4, the V gene TRBV12-3 or TRBV12-4; TRBD1 agrees at 7 bases. For the CDR3, the DNA is TGTGCCAGCAGTCGTACAGGGGTGAACATTCAGTACTTC. Amino acid sequence: CASSRTGVNIQYF.